Shown below are 23 T cell receptor beta chains from a single sample sequenced in a study of TIL therapy for anti-PD-1-resistant metastatic lung cancer (dated by TCRdb to about 2021). TCR beta CDR3 regions were amplified from genomic DNA with the immunoSEQ v3 hsTCRB kit using bias-controlled multiplex PCR. TCRdb carries this immuneACCESS record with in-frame sequences only. Its versions omit some clonotypes, under half of them owing to an unresolved V gene in the studies checked, with the rest unexplained. Counted in this sample were 60,000 or so clones; 55% to 70% of them appeared once. Clones ranked in the top ten supply roughly 7% of the sample. In light of the paper, this sample's time point label describes: pre-treatment sample, taken before nivolumab and TIL therapy. Sequences were derived from blood, sampled at baseline. The receptors originated from a person aged 25-80 years with non-small cell lung cancer.

CDR3 nucleotides: TGTGCCAGCGGATCAGGGGTCAGTAACTATGGCTACACCTTC. This codes for CASGSGVSNYGYTF. The V call is TRBV6-5, the J call TRBJ1-2, with a possible D match to TRBD1 (6 bases). V shed 8 bases and J shed 1 base, with 14 bases lying between them. Germline V CDR1 and CDR2: MNHEY, SVGAGI. The CDR3 contains 14 residues.

This clone was found a few times. The J gene is TRBJ1-1, the V gene TRBV2; D gene uncertain. CDR3 length: 12 amino acids. Germline assignment: CDR1 SNHLY and CDR2 FYNNEI. V dropped 3 bases and J dropped 10 bases, with 12 bases sitting between them. CDR3 protein: CASSDGGMRAFF. In DNA form, the CDR3 reads TGTGCCAGCAGTGACGGTGGTATGCGAGCTTTCTTT. Full variable domain (rest looked up from reference TRBV2 and TRBJ1-1): EPEVTQTPSHQVTQMGQEVILRCVPISNHLYFYWYRQILGQKVEFLVSFYNNEISEKSEIFDDQFSVERPDGSNFTLKIRSTKLEDSAMYFCASSDGGMRAFFGQGTRLTVV.

This rearrangement joins TRBV30 to TRBJ2-7; the D gene is possibly TRBD2 (5 bases). Trimming removed 3 bases at V and 0 bases at J, with 12 bases between. Germline CDR1 is GTSNPN and CDR2 is SVGIG (reference sequence). The length of the CDR3 is 14 residues. CDR3 DNA sequence: TGTGCCTGGAGGAAAACGGGGAGCTCCTACGAGCAGTACTTC. Translating gives CAWRKTGSSYEQYF.

The chain recombines TRBV2 with TRBJ2-7; D might be TRBD1 (7 bases). Germline V gene lookup returns CDR1 SNHLY and CDR2 FYNNEI. Between the trimmed V and J ends, which lost 10 bases and 2 bases, there was a span of 15 bases. The CDR3 runs to 13 residues. Written as DNA, the CDR3 is TGTGCCACCCAGGACAGGACTACCTACGAGCAGTACTTC. It is translated as CATQDRTTYEQYF.

The V call is TRBV23-1, the J call TRBJ2-7; D gene unclear. TRBV23-1 is an open reading frame whose function is uncertain. Deletions cut 4 bases from V and 6 bases from J, with 16 bases between. This CDR3 contains 14 residues. CDR3 sequence: CASSPRALRPEQYF. CDR3 sequence (DNA): TGCGCCAGCAGTCCCCGGGCCCTCCGCCCCGAGCAGTACTTC.

This clone was counted only a few times. The J gene is TRBJ2-1, the V gene TRBV6-1; 7 bases are shared with TRBD1. This CDR3 has 15 amino acids. Germline loops: CDR1 MNHNS, CDR2 SASEGT. V lost 3 bases and J lost 3; bases outside the gene matches: 5. Here the CDR3 reads CASSDRGSGYNEQFF. In DNA form, the CDR3 reads TGTGCCAGCAGTGACAGGGGGTCGGGCTACAATGAGCAGTTCTTC.

Only a few counts were recorded for this clone. The V call is TRBV5-1, the J call TRBJ2-5; D is unclear. V was cut by 4 bases and J by 5 bases, with 15 bases left in between. The CDR3 spans 14 residues. CDR1 and CDR2 from the germline V gene are SGHRS and YFSETQ. CDR3 coding DNA: TGCGCCAGCAGCGGTGGATCGGGCGGTGAGACCCAGTACTTC. Translating it yields CASSGGSGGETQYF. The whole variable domain, filled in from reference TRBV5-1 and TRBJ2-5, reads KAGVTQTPRYLIKTRGQQVTLSCSPISGHRSVSWYQQTPGQGLQFLFEYFSETQRNKGNFPGRFSGRQFSNSRSEMNVSTLELGDSALYLCASSGGSGGETQYFGPGTRLLVL.

The chain uses TRBV2 and TRBJ1-1; D remains ambiguous. Germline values: CDR1 SNHLY, CDR2 FYNNEI. CDR3 length: 14 residues. Trimming removed 4 bases from V and 1 base from J, with 10 bases in between. The CDR3 here is CASSGAIRNTEAFF. CDR3 DNA sequence: TGTGCCAGCAGTGGTGCAATCCGGAACACTGAAGCTTTCTTT. The full variable domain, in which reference TRBV2 and TRBJ1-1 provide the parts outside the CDR3, is EPEVTQTPSHQVTQMGQEVILRCVPISNHLYFYWYRQILGQKVEFLVSFYNNEISEKSEIFDDQFSVERPDGSNFTLKIRSTKLEDSAMYFCASSGAIRNTEAFFGQGTRLTVV.

The chain is built from TRBV9 and TRBJ2-3, with 12 bases aligning to TRBD1. This CDR3 is 19 amino acids long. The junction had 14 bases not matched to a gene; V was cut back by 3 bases and J by 3 bases. Germline values: CDR1 SGDLS, CDR2 YYNGEE. The CDR3 reads CASSAPLPGTGGSTDTQYF. CDR3 coding DNA: TGTGCCAGCAGCGCCCCGCTTCCCGGGACAGGGGGCTCAACAGATACGCAGTATTTT.

The chain links TRBV11-2 to TRBJ2-5, with TRBD1 identical over 7 bases. Germline CDR1 SGHAT, CDR2 FQNNGV. V dropped 5 bases and J dropped 5; count of bases not matched to a gene: 11. CDR3 size: 15 residues. For the CDR3, the DNA is TGTGCCAGCAGCCTAGGGGCGGACAGGACGGAGACCCAGTACTTC. The encoded protein is CASSLGADRTETQYF.

About this clone itself: Germline is not matched at one junction end, which may reflect a read error. The DNA for the CDR3 is TGTGCTAGCAGCTTAGACCCATACAATGAGCAGTTCTTC. Translating it yields CASSLDPYNEQFF. V gene TRBV7-7 combines with J gene TRBJ2-1; D ambiguous. CDR1 and CDR2 from the germline V gene are SSHAT and FNYEAQ (reference sequence). This CDR3 has 13 residues. The whole variable domain, filled in from reference TRBV7-7 and TRBJ2-1, reads GAGVSQSPRYKVTKRGQDVTLRCDPISSHATLYWYQQALGQGPEFLTYFNYEAQPDKSGLPSDRFSAERPEGSISTLTIQRTEQRDSAMYRCASSLDPYNEQFFGPGTRLTVL.

This clone was detected only a few times. The chain is built from TRBV6-5 and TRBJ1-2; TRBD1 agrees at 7 bases. CDR1 MNHEY and CDR2 SVGAGI come from the germline V gene. Unmatched junction bases numbered 1, after V lost 0 bases and J lost 6 bases. This CDR3 region has 13 residues. CDR3 sequence: CASSYSGQDGYTF. In DNA, the CDR3 is TGTGCCAGCAGTTACTCCGGACAGGATGGCTACACCTTC.

The CDR3 nucleotides read TGTGCCTGGAGTGTATTCCGGGGATACGGCTACACCTTC. This gives the protein CAWSVFRGYGYTF. The chain links TRBV30 to TRBJ1-2; no definite D call. The germline gives CDR1 GTSNPN, CDR2 SVGIG (reference sequence). Trimming took off 0 bases at V and 8 bases at J, with 13 bases between the two ends. CDR3 length: 13 residues.

In nucleotides, the CDR3 is TGCGCCAGCAGCCCGCCCGGATCCCACGAGCAGTACTTC. Translating gives CASSPPGSHEQYF. This chain uses TRBV5-1 with TRBJ2-7; no reliable D call. V was cut by 4 bases and J by 5 bases, with 13 bases left in between. This CDR3 has 13 amino acids. Germline V lookup: CDR1 SGHRS, CDR2 YFSETQ.

The rearrangement uses TRBV5-1 and TRBJ2-1; 10 bases align to TRBD2. In germline, CDR1 is SGHRS, CDR2 YFSETQ. With 0 bases clipped from V and 6 bases from J, the junction kept 6 bases outside the gene matches. The CDR3 runs 16 residues. The CDR3 is CASSLVLAGGINEQFF. DNA for the CDR3: TGCGCCAGCAGCTTGGTTTTAGCGGGGGGAATCAATGAGCAGTTCTTC.

The chain carries TRBV6-6 and TRBJ2-7; TRBD1 agrees at 7 bases. This CDR3 is 12 amino acids long. Germline V gives CDR1 MNHNY, CDR2 SVGAGI (reference sequence). Unmatched junction bases numbered 4, after V lost 6 bases and J lost 5 bases. The CDR3 region has the DNA TGTGCCAGCAGGACAGGGCCTGACGAGCAGTACTTC. Amino acids: CASRTGPDEQYF.

The CDR3 protein is CASSQKFVIAGAQQETQYF. CDR3 coding DNA: TGCGCCAGCAGCCAAAAATTTGTAATAGCGGGGGCGCAACAAGAGACCCAGTACTTC. The chain recombines TRBV4-1 with TRBJ2-5; 9 bases fit TRBD2. The germline V gene encodes CDR1 MGHRA and CDR2 YSYEKL. Trimming took 2 bases from V and 2 from J; bases not matched to a gene: 15. The CDR3 spans 19 residues.

This chain connects TRBV5-6 to TRBJ2-2, with D hard to call. Trimming removed 5 bases from V and 0 bases from J, with 11 bases in between. Germline V gene sequence: CDR1 SGHDT, CDR2 YYEEEE. CDR3 length: 15 residues. The CDR3 DNA follows: TGTGCCAGCAGGAGTGTGGAAACGAACACCGGGGAGCTGTTTTTT. This gives the protein CASRSVETNTGELFF.

This clone was seen only a few times. The gene calls are TRBV2 and TRBJ1-1, with TRBD1 as a possible D gene (5 bases). The CDR3 sequence is 15 residues long. The germline CDR1 and CDR2 sequences are SNHLY and FYNNEI. Trimming cost V 5 bases and J 7 bases, with 20 bases left between them. The CDR3 DNA reads TGTGCCAGCAGTACGCGCAGGGCGAACTCTGGTGAAGCTTTCTTT. This translates into CASSTRRANSGEAFF. Full variable domain (remainder filled in from reference TRBV2 and TRBJ1-1): EPEVTQTPSHQVTQMGQEVILRCVPISNHLYFYWYRQILGQKVEFLVSFYNNEISEKSEIFDDQFSVERPDGSNFTLKIRSTKLEDSAMYFCASSTRRANSGEAFFGQGTRLTVV.

CDR3 residues: CASSIVQPATNEKLFF. CDR3 DNA sequence: TGTGCCAGTAGTATAGTTCAACCCGCAACTAATGAAAAACTGTTTTTT. The genes are TRBV19 and TRBJ1-4; D remains ambiguous. Per germline, CDR1 LNHDA and CDR2 SQIVND (reference sequence). CDR3 size: 16 residues. The ends were cut back, 1 base at V and 0 bases at J, with 9 bases in the middle.

The gene calls are TRBV30 and TRBJ1-1; D is unclear. CDR1 and CDR2 (germline): GTSNPN, SVGIG (reference sequence). This CDR3 region has 13 residues. Trimming cost V 2 bases and J 1 base, with 8 bases left between them. DNA for the CDR3: TGTGCCTGGAGTTTAGGTAGGAACACTGAAGCTTTCTTT. Amino acid sequence: CAWSLGRNTEAFF. The full variable domain, completed using reference TRBV30 and TRBJ1-1, is SQTIHQWPATLVQPVGSPLSLECTVEGTSNPNLYWYRQAAGRGLQLLFYSVGIGQISSEVPQNLSASRPQDRQFILSSKKLLLSDSGFYLCAWSLGRNTEAFFGQGTRLTVV.

The chain uses TRBV2 and TRBJ2-1, with TRBD2 matching over 9 bases. The J segment lost 7 bases and the V segment lost 8 bases, leaving 12 bases of the junction unmatched. The germline gives CDR1 SNHLY, CDR2 FYNNEI. The CDR3 runs to 15 residues. CDR3 in amino acids: CASGVSLAGSNEQFF. The CDR3 DNA reads TGTGCCAGCGGCGTGAGTCTAGCGGGATCGAATGAGCAGTTCTTC.

The chain has TRBV5-1 and TRBJ2-2, with D unclear. CDR3 length equals 14 residues. Germline V gene data show CDR1 as SGHRS and CDR2 as YFSETQ. Deletions cut 0 bases from V and 1 base from J, with 4 bases between. The CDR3 protein is CASSLAGNTGELFF. CDR3 nucleotides: TGCGCCAGCAGCTTGGCGGGGAACACCGGGGAGCTGTTTTTT.